This T cell receptor (beta chain) was identified in a study of blood T cell repertoires in COVID-19. Overall study: PBMCs, B-cell-depleted T cells, or T cells provided the cDNA or gDNA that made up the material.

In the original processing: Estimation of nucleated cell counts was performed using reference gene primer amplification. Generated by immunoSEQ multiplex PCR, the TCRdb table keeps only in-frame clones and is missing some. The V and J calls and clone size are taken from that table; D and trimming were inferred from the DNA. The top ten clones hold just under 6.5% of a sample with approximately 240,000 clones, around 90% of them seen once. The sequenced sample was PBMCs or T cells enriched from blood (not recorded which). The TCR was taken from a young woman with acute COVID-19.

The CDR3 spells CASSVGGGVHNEQFF. The CDR3 nucleotides read TGTGCCAGCAGCGTAGGCGGAGGGGTCCACAATGAGCAGTTCTTC. V usage is TRBV9 and J usage is TRBJ2-1, with D tentatively TRBD2 (6 bases). CDR1 and CDR2 (germline): SGDLS, YYNGEE. This CDR3 region has 15 residues. The V end was cut by 0 bases, the J end by 5 bases, with 12 bases between.